The rows below give T cell receptor beta chains drawn from one sample of a study of T-cell reconstitution after alpha-beta-depleted transplantation in children. Each CDR3 protein is one row after TCRdb ran MiXCR on the PCR reads. The sample carries about 540,000 distinct CDR3 sequences, 25% to 30% recorded once. The sample was PBMCs, taken before TCRalphabeta/CD19-depleted stem cell transplant. These receptors all come from a boy under two years old with Wiskott-Aldrich syndrome, due to receive a stem cell transplant. The CDR3 runs from the conserved cysteine through the conserved F or W. Each record gives: clone size, D gene, V gene, J gene, CDR3 DNA, CDR3 protein. A D gene is named only where the DNA matches it firmly. Expanded clones get a size class; other rows say once, few or many, or leave the size out.

>NA|NA|TRBV5-1|TRBJ2-7
TGCGCCAGCAGCGTTGGGGACGGTCCCTACGAGCAGTACTTC
CASSVGDGPYEQYF
>NA|NA|TRBV10-3|TRBJ2-5
TGTGCCATCAGTGTTGGGGACGTGGAGACCCAGTACTTC
CAISVGDVETQYF
>NA|NA|TRBV11-2|TRBJ1-1
TGTGCCAGCAGCTTAGTCGGGGGACAGAACACTGAAGCTTTCTTT
CASSLVGGQNTEAFF
>few|NA|TRBV4-1|TRBJ2-2
TGCGCCAGCAGCCAAGTTGGAGGCACCGGGGAGCTGTTTTTT
CASSQVGGTGELFF
>NA|TRBD2|TRBV5-1|TRBJ2-7
TGCGCCAGCAGCTTGGGACTAGCGGGAGGATCCACCTACGAGCAGTACTTC
CASSLGLAGGSTYEQYF
>few|NA|TRBV5-1|TRBJ1-1
TGCGCCAGCAAGGGTGGGAAGGGCCCTATGAACACTGAAGCTTTCTTT
CASKGGKGPMNTEAFF
>NA|TRBD1|TRBV6-2/TRBV6-3|TRBJ2-1
TGTGCCAGCAGTTACCCTAGACAGGGCAATGAGCAGTTCTTC
CASSYPRQGNEQFF
>NA|NA|TRBV7-6|TRBJ2-4
TGTGCCAGCAGCTTAGAGGGGGGGGGATTAGCCAAAAACATTCAGTACTTC
CASSLEGGGLAKNIQYF
>once|NA|TRBV5-5|TRBJ1-6
TGTGCCAGCAGCCTGGGAGAGAGGAATTCACCCCTCCACTTT
CASSLGERNSPLHF
>NA|TRBD2|TRBV6-1|TRBJ2-1
TGTGCCAGCAGTGAAGTCGGGAGGCGGGTTTTATGGGGGGGGGATGAGCAGTTCTTC
CASSEVGRRVLWGGDEQFF
>NA|NA|TRBV5-1|TRBJ1-1
TGCGCCAGCAGAAAGGGGACGAACACTGAAGCTTTCTTT
CASRKGTNTEAFF
>NA|NA|TRBV20-1|TRBJ2-7
TGCAGTGCTAGAGATAACAGAATGAGATACGAGCAGTACTTC
CSARDNRMRYEQYF
>NA|TRBD1|TRBV15|TRBJ2-7
TGTGCCACCAGCAGAGGGGCTGGACAGGCCGCCTACGAGCAGTACTTC
CATSRGAGQAAYEQYF
>NA|NA|TRBV7-9|TRBJ2-2
TGTGCCAGCAGCTTTTGGGACGGGAACACCGGGGAGCTGTTTTTT
CASSFWDGNTGELFF
>few|TRBD2|TRBV20-1|TRBJ2-4
TGCAGTGCTATTTTAGCGGGAGGAAGGTTGAACATTCAGTACTTC
CSAILAGGRLNIQYF
>NA|NA|TRBV28|TRBJ2-6
TGTGCCAGCAGTTATCAGTTCTCTGGGGCCAACGTCCTGACTTTC
CASSYQFSGANVLTF
>many|NA|TRBV5-1|TRBJ2-1
TGCGCCAGCAGCTTGGCCAACTACAATGAGCAGTTCTTC
CASSLANYNEQFF
>few|TRBD1|TRBV13|TRBJ2-2
TGTGCCAGCAGCCTCCACAGGGGCTGGGAGCTGTTTTTT
CASSLHRGWELFF
>few|NA|TRBV24-1|TRBJ1-5
TGTGCCACCAGTGCAGGGTACAATCAGCCCCAGCATTTT
CATSAGYNQPQHF
>NA|NA|TRBV20-1|TRBJ2-2
TGCAGTGCTTACGGGGCCCAGATCGATTTCGGGGAGCTGTTTTTT
CSAYGAQIDFGELFF
>NA|NA|TRBV13|TRBJ2-1
TGTGCCAGCAGCTTCTACAGTTTTAAGATTGCCAATGAGCAGTTCTTC
CASSFYSFKIANEQFF
>few|NA|TRBV18|TRBJ2-1
TGTGCCAGCTCACCAGAGACTGGAAGAAACAATGAGCAGTTCTTC
CASSPETGRNNEQFF
>NA|NA|TRBV5-1|TRBJ2-1
TGCGCCAGCAGCGAACGTGACCAGTCCGATGAGCAGTTCTTC
CASSERDQSDEQFF
>NA|NA|TRBV28|TRBJ2-1
TGTGCCAGCAGTTTGCCAGCGGGTGAGCAGTTCTTC
CASSLPAGEQFF
>NA|TRBD2|TRBV7-2|TRBJ2-1
TGTGCCAGCAGCTTCGCTAGCGGGAAGGACAATGAGCAGTTCTTC
CASSFASGKDNEQFF
>NA|TRBD2|TRBV28|TRBJ2-5
TGTGCCAGCAGGAGGGGGAGCGGGAGAGGCCAAGAGACCCAGTACTTC
CASRRGSGRGQETQYF
>NA|TRBD2|TRBV10-3|TRBJ2-1
TGTGCCATCAGTGACGGAGCACTAGCGAATAATGAGCAGTTCTTC
CAISDGALANNEQFF
>NA|TRBD2|TRBV20-1|TRBJ2-7
TGCAGTGACCATACTTCCGGGACTAGCTGCCTTAACGAGCAGTACTTC
CSDHTSGTSCLNEQYF
>few|NA|TRBV10-3|TRBJ2-3
TGTGCCATCAGTGATATGGGGGATACGCAGTATTTT
CAISDMGDTQYF
>NA|TRBD1|TRBV24-1|TRBJ2-7
TGTGCCACCAGTGATTTTTGTATGAGACAGGGGATCTCCTACGAGCAGTACTTC
CATSDFCMRQGISYEQYF
>few|NA|TRBV9|TRBJ2-5
TGTGCCAGCAGCGTTGGGGTTGGAATAGAGACCCAGTACTTC
CASSVGVGIETQYF
>NA|TRBD2|TRBV12-3/TRBV12-4|TRBJ2-5
TGTGCCAGCAGACCAGCCGGGACTAGCGGTGAGACCCAGTACTTC
CASRPAGTSGETQYF
>few|NA|TRBV9|TRBJ1-1
TGTGCCAGCAGCTCATACTGGGGGGGTGAAGCTTTCTTT
CASSSYWGGEAFF